These 29 T cell receptor beta chains share one sample of origin, sequenced in a study of blood T cell repertoires in COVID-19 (dated by TCRdb to about 2020). Library preparation employed the immunoSEQ multiplex PCR assay. This is the immuneACCESS table as TCRdb keeps it, with only in-frame sequences that have V and J called. A part of the clones is gone; compared with another copy, unresolved V genes explain less than half, and the rest is unexplained. For this sample the table gives 65,000 or so clones, of which 85% to 90% were detected only once. Roughly 3% of the sample goes to the ten largest clones. Sequencing used peripheral blood. These receptors came from a man aged 50 or older with active COVID-19.

The chain combines TRBV28 with TRBJ2-1; D is ambiguous. This CDR3 is built from 12 residues. Between the trimmed V and J ends, which lost 5 bases and 7 bases, there was a span of 9 bases. CDR1 and CDR2 (germline): MDHEN, SYDVKM. The CDR3 region has the DNA TGTGCCAGCAGTCCCCGGGTAAATGAGCAGTTCTTC. Encoded protein: CASSPRVNEQFF.

In this sample, this clone is medium-sized (0.01 to 0.1%). The genes are TRBV9 and TRBJ1-1; possible D gene TRBD1, 5 bases. The germline gives CDR1 SGDLS, CDR2 YYNGEE. This CDR3 spans 13 amino acids. Trimming left V 4 bases short and J 3 bases short, with 10 bases between. This chain's CDR3 is CASSSLGDTEAFF. CDR3 coding DNA: TGTGCCAGCAGCTCTTTAGGGGACACTGAAGCTTTCTTT.

The chain has TRBV7-4 and TRBJ1-2; D ambiguous. This CDR3 spans 14 amino acids. Trimming left V 5 bases short and J 4 bases short, with 14 bases between. Per germline, CDR1 SGHVT and CDR2 SQSDAQ. CDR3 in DNA: TGTGCCAGCAGCCGGACTATAGAATTCTATGGCTACACCTTC. It yields the protein CASSRTIEFYGYTF.

The CDR3 DNA follows: TGTGCCAGCAGCCTGGGACAGCCCTATGGCTACACCTTC. It encodes CASSLGQPYGYTF. This chain connects TRBV12-3 or TRBV12-4 to TRBJ1-2; 7 nucleotides line up with TRBD1. With V trimmed by 6 bases and J by 4 bases, 5 bases remained unmatched. The CDR3 is 13 amino acids.

The genes are TRBV23-1 and TRBJ1-3; the match to TRBD1 covers 7 bases. TRBV23-1 is marked as an open reading frame, function uncertain. With 5 bases clipped from V and 2 bases from J, the junction kept 12 bases outside the gene matches. The CDR3 loop spans 17 amino acids. The CDR3 DNA sequence: TGCGCCAGCAGTTGGGACAGAGTATTTTGCGCTGGAAACACCATATATTTT. It translates to CASSWDRVFCAGNTIYF.

V gene TRBV6-6 combines with J gene TRBJ1-5; tentative D call: TRBD1 (5 bases). The ends were cut back, 6 bases at V and 0 bases at J, with 15 bases in the middle. In germline, CDR1 is MNHNY, CDR2 SVGAGI (reference sequence). This CDR3 is built from 16 residues. For the CDR3, the DNA is TGTGCCAGCAGAGAACAGGAGGGCTATAGCAATCAGCCCCAGCATTTT. Protein product: CASREQEGYSNQPQHF.

This clone was detected only a few times. The chain is built from TRBV13 and TRBJ1-6, with 7 nucleotides matching TRBD1. Looked up from germline, CDR1 is PRHDT and CDR2 is FYEKMQ (reference sequence). This CDR3 is built from 14 residues. Trimming at V came to 5 bases and at J to 7 bases, leaving 5 bases not matched to a gene. CDR3 loop: CASSKTGKNSPLHF. The CDR3, as DNA: TGTGCCAGCAGCAAGACAGGGAAGAATTCACCCCTCCACTTT.

This chain connects TRBV19 to TRBJ1-6; maybe TRBD1 (5 bases). This CDR3 is built from 15 residues. V lost 2 bases and J lost 9, with 14 bases in between. CDR1 and CDR2 (germline): LNHDA, SQIVND (reference sequence). This chain's CDR3 is CASSIKDTILSPLHF. In DNA, the CDR3 is TGTGCCAGTAGTATAAAGGACACCATCCTTTCACCCCTCCACTTT.

This clone was observed a single time. The chain joins TRBV6-5 to TRBJ1-2; D is possibly TRBD1 (6 bases). The CDR3 has 14 residues. V was shortened by 11 bases and J by 0 bases, with 16 bases between the two germline ends. CDR1 and CDR2 from the germline V gene are MNHEY and SVGAGI. CDR3: CAVSRDKANYGYTF. Here the CDR3 DNA reads TGTGCCGTTTCACGGGACAAAGCTAACTATGGCTACACCTTC.

This clone appeared a few times. The chain uses TRBV5-1 and TRBJ2-7, with 7 positions matching TRBD2. V lost 4 bases and J lost 3; bases outside the gene matches: 1. Per the germline V gene, CDR1 is SGHRS and CDR2 is YFSETQ. The CDR3 length is 12 residues. CDR3 nucleotide sequence: TGCGCCAGCAGCCGGGACTACTACGAGCAGTACTTC. The encoded protein is CASSRDYYEQYF. Supplemented by reference TRBV5-1 and TRBJ2-7, the full variable domain reads KAGVTQTPRYLIKTRGQQVTLSCSPISGHRSVSWYQQTPGQGLQFLFEYFSETQRNKGNFPGRFSGRQFSNSRSEMNVSTLELGDSALYLCASSRDYYEQYFGPGTRLTVT.

The chain carries TRBV6-6 and TRBJ1-2; D perhaps matches TRBD1 (5 bases). This CDR3 is 13 amino acids long. The V and J ends lost 5 bases and 8 bases respectively, with 15 bases between them. Germline values: CDR1 MNHNY, CDR2 SVGAGI (reference sequence). For the CDR3, the DNA is TGTGCCAGCAGTCAGGACATAACTGGCGGCTACACCTTC. This encodes CASSQDITGGYTF.

The chain carries TRBV5-4 and TRBJ1-1; D perhaps matches TRBD1 (6 bases). The germline gives CDR1 SGHNT, CDR2 YYREEE (reference sequence). The CDR3 has 14 amino acids. V was shortened by 4 bases and J by 4 bases, with 14 bases between the two germline ends. CDR3 in amino acids: CASSPTGSSTEAFF. The CDR3 DNA reads as TGTGCCAGCAGCCCCACAGGGAGCAGCACTGAAGCTTTCTTT. Complete variable domain (other parts from reference TRBV5-4 and TRBJ1-1): ETGVTQSPTHLIKTRGQQVTLRCSSQSGHNTVSWYQQALGQGPQFIFQYYREEENGRGNFPPRFSGLQFPNYSSELNVNALELDDSALYLCASSPTGSSTEAFFGQGTRLTVV.

Points on this clone: Its ends do not fully match the called genes, so a read error is possible. The rearrangement joins TRBV7-9 to TRBJ1-5; D is possibly TRBD1 (5 bases). Looked up from germline, CDR1 is SEHNR and CDR2 is FQNEAQ (reference sequence). The CDR3 totals 16 residues. CDR3 residues: CVSSLGPAGLKQPQHF. The CDR3 DNA follows: TGTGTCAGCAGCTTAGGACCGGCAGGGCTGAAACAGCCCCAGCATTTT.

This chain uses TRBV12-3 or TRBV12-4 with TRBJ2-3; unclear D gene. V lost 6 bases and J lost 5, with 9 bases in between. The CDR3 sequence is 12 residues long. The CDR3 nucleotides read TGTGCCAGCAGGATCGGCGGAGATACGCAGTATTTT. Residues: CASRIGGDTQYF.

The gene calls are TRBV18 and TRBJ2-3; 13 bases map to TRBD2. CDR1 is KGHSH, CDR2 LQKENI, per germline. J gave up 2 bases and V 3 bases, and 8 bases lay outside the gene matches. The CDR3 runs 18 residues. The CDR3 loop reads CASSPLGLAGVTTDTQYF. In nucleotides, the CDR3 is TGTGCCAGCTCACCGCTAGGACTAGCGGGAGTTACCACAGATACGCAGTATTTT. Looking up the rest from reference TRBV18 and TRBJ2-3 gives the full variable domain: NAGVMQNPRHLVRRRGQEARLRCSPMKGHSHVYWYRQLPEEGLKFMVYLQKENIIDESGMPKERFSAEFPKEGPSILRIQQVVRGDSAAYFCASSPLGLAGVTTDTQYFGPGTRLTVL.

The chain has TRBV7-9 and TRBJ2-1; a weak D match, TRBD2 (6 bases). V was cut by 8 bases and J by 8 bases, with 19 bases left in between. This CDR3 is built from 14 residues. Germline assignment: CDR1 SEHNR and CDR2 FQNEAQ (reference sequence). In nucleotides, the CDR3 is TGTGCCAGCGTTTCGAGCGGGTCCGGGGATGAGCAGTTCTTC. Its translation: CASVSSGSGDEQFF.

The chain employs TRBV18 and TRBJ1-5; D unresolved. Germline loops: CDR1 KGHSH, CDR2 LQKENI. V was clipped by 4 bases and J by 5 bases, with 15 bases between them. The CDR3 sequence is 15 residues long. CDR3 DNA sequence: TGTGCCAGCTCACGGGTTTTGGGCAGAGATCAGCCCCAGCATTTT. Translation gives CASSRVLGRDQPQHF.

The chain combines TRBV30 with TRBJ2-7; perhaps TRBD1 as D (5 bases). Germline V lookup: CDR1 GTSNPN, CDR2 SVGIG (reference sequence). Deletions cut 0 bases from V and 6 bases from J, with 15 bases between. This CDR3 has 14 residues. The CDR3 sequence is CAWSVRIRDPEQYF. The CDR3 bases are TGTGCCTGGAGTGTACGTATCAGGGATCCCGAGCAGTACTTC.

The rearrangement joins TRBV5-6 to TRBJ1-2, with unresolved D. Per the germline V gene, CDR1 is SGHDT and CDR2 is YYEEEE. This CDR3 comprises 13 residues. V dropped 0 bases and J dropped 4 bases, with 7 bases sitting between them. CDR3 nucleotide sequence: TGTGCCAGCAGCTTGGAGTCAGGCTATGGCTACACCTTC. It is translated as CASSLESGYGYTF.

V gene TRBV3-1 (or the pseudogene TRBV3-2) combines with J gene TRBJ2-1; D may be TRBD1 (5 bases). V was cut by 10 bases and J by 6 bases, with 22 bases left in between. The CDR3 contains 15 residues. Germline lookup yields CDR1 LGHDT and CDR2 YNNKEL (reference sequence). The CDR3 spells CATSSRALGANEQFF. CDR3 nucleotides: TGTGCCACCTCCTCCCGCGCTCTAGGGGCCAATGAGCAGTTCTTC.

J is TRBJ1-5 and V is TRBV4-1; D uncertain. This CDR3 region has 17 residues. The germline V and J ends were trimmed by 0 bases and 0 bases, with 12 bases remaining between them. Germline CDR1 reads MGHRA; CDR2 reads YSYEKL. In DNA, the CDR3 is TGCGCCAGCAGCCAAGATCGTCTCGGAGTTAGCAATCAGCCCCAGCATTTT. It codes for CASSQDRLGVSNQPQHF.

The chain joins TRBV7-9 to TRBJ2-3; D gene unclear. Trimming removed 1 base at V and 4 bases at J, with 6 bases between. From germline, CDR1 is SEHNR and CDR2 FQNEAQ (reference sequence). The CDR3 spans 13 residues. The CDR3, as DNA: TGTGCCAGCAGCTTAGACGGTCCAGATACGCAGTATTTT. The encoded protein is CASSLDGPDTQYF.

CDR3 sequence (DNA): TGTGCCAGCAGCTCCTACAGGGGGCCAAACGAGCAGTACTTC. It yields the protein CASSSYRGPNEQYF. This chain connects TRBV7-2 to TRBJ2-7; 9 bases match TRBD1. CDR1 and CDR2 from the germline V gene are SGHTA and FQGNSA. The junction had 6 bases not matched to a gene; V was cut back by 4 bases and J by 5 bases. This CDR3 region has 14 residues.

The genes are TRBV9 and TRBJ2-7; 8 nucleotides agree with TRBD2. Germline V gives CDR1 SGDLS, CDR2 YYNGEE. The CDR3 length is 16 residues. The trim removed 0 bases at V and 6 bases at J, leaving 11 bases unmatched. The CDR3 spells CASSVAVREGPLEQYF. The CDR3 bases are TGTGCCAGCAGCGTAGCTGTACGGGAGGGCCCCCTCGAGCAGTACTTC.

The rearrangement links TRBV19 to TRBJ2-7, with D possibly being TRBD2 (6 bases). CDR1 is LNHDA, CDR2 SQIVND, per germline (reference sequence). The CDR3 length is 13 residues. Trimming shortened V by 7 bases and J by 2 bases, and 12 bases separated the two germline ends. The CDR3 DNA follows: TGTGCCAGTATGCAGGGAGGTACCTACGAGCAGTACTTC. Its translation is CASMQGGTYEQYF.

V and J are TRBV30 and TRBJ1-2; 8 positions agree with TRBD1. With 5 bases clipped from V and 7 bases from J, the junction kept 6 bases outside the gene matches. In germline, CDR1 is GTSNPN, CDR2 SVGIG (reference sequence). The length of the CDR3 is 12 residues. This chain's CDR3 is CAWGQGRLGYTF. CDR3 bases: TGTGCCTGGGGACAGGGTAGGCTTGGCTACACCTTC.

The V and J genes are TRBV6-1 and TRBJ2-6, with D tentatively TRBD1 (7 bases). Trimming removed 3 bases from V and 2 bases from J, with 8 bases in between. This CDR3 contains 15 residues. CDR1 is MNHNS and CDR2 is SASEGT in the germline V gene. CDR3 region: CASSDRGAGANVLTF. The CDR3 bases are TGTGCCAGCAGTGACAGGGGGGCTGGGGCCAACGTCCTGACTTTC.

The J gene is TRBJ1-6, the V gene TRBV5-4, with no clear D. This CDR3 region has 15 residues. Germline CDR1 is SGHNT and CDR2 is YYREEE (reference sequence). Trimming took off 0 bases at V and 3 bases at J, with 7 bases between the two ends. The CDR3 spells CASSLDRDYNSPLHF. CDR3 in DNA: TGTGCCAGCAGCTTGGACCGGGACTATAATTCACCCCTCCACTTT.

The rearrangement uses TRBV3-1 (or the pseudogene TRBV3-2) and TRBJ1-5, with 8 nucleotides matching TRBD1. Trimming cost V 5 bases and J 7 bases; bases outside gene matches: 4. Looked up from germline, CDR1 is LGHDT and CDR2 is YNNKEL (reference sequence). The CDR3 loop spans 13 amino acids. The CDR3: CASSYRGGQPQHF. The CDR3 region has the DNA TGTGCCAGCAGCTACAGGGGGGGCCAGCCCCAGCATTTT.